Given below is one T cell receptor (beta chain) in context. The repertoire was sequenced with immunoSEQ multiplex PCR; TCRdb's copy has only in-frame clones and lacks some. The repertoire holds some 25,000 clones, with 80% to 95% as singletons. These data originate in a study of blood T cell repertoires in COVID-19. Turning to the study itself: Sources were T cells, B-cell-depleted T cells, or PBMCs; the material itself was cDNA or gDNA.

This CDR3 has 13 residues. V dropped 1 base and J dropped 6; count of bases not matched to a gene: 3. Germline CDR1 and CDR2: LGHDT and YNNKEL (reference sequence). The chain has TRBV3-1 (or the pseudogene TRBV3-2) and TRBJ2-7; 7 nucleotides align to TRBD2. The sequence was collected from a human donor in a cohort sampled during active COVID-19. Specimen: peripheral blood. CDR3 sequence reads: CASSQAGGREQYF. The CDR3 nucleotides read TGTGCCAGCAGCCAAGCGGGGGGACGCGAGCAGTACTTC.